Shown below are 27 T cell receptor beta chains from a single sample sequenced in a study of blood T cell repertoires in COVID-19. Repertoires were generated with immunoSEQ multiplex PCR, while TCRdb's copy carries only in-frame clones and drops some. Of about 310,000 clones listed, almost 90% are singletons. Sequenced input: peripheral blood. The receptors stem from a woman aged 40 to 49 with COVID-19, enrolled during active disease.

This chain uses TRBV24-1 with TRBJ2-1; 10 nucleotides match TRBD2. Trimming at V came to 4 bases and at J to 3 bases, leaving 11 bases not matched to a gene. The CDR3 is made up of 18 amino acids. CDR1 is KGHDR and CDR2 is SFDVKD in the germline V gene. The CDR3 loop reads CATSDHVVGLANYNEQFF. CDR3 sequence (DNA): TGTGCCACCAGTGACCATGTGGTGGGACTAGCGAACTACAATGAGCAGTTCTTC.

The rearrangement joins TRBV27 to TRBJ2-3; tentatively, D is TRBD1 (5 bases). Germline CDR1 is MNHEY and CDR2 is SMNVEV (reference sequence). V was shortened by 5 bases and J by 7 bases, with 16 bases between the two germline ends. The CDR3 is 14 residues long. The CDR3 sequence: CASSPIQGRNTQYF. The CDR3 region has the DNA TGTGCCAGCAGTCCTATCCAGGGTAGGAATACGCAGTATTTT.

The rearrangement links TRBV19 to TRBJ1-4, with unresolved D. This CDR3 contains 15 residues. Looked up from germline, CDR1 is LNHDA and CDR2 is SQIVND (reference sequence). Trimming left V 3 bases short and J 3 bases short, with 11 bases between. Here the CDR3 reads CASSIYLRANEKLFF. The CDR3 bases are TGTGCCAGTAGTATTTATCTGAGGGCTAATGAAAAACTGTTTTTT. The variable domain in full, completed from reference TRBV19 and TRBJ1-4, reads DGGITQSPKYLFRKEGQNVTLSCEQNLNHDAMYWYRQDPGQGLRLIYYSQIVNDFQKGDIAEGYSVSREKKESFPLTVTSAQKNPTAFYLCASSIYLRANEKLFFGSGTQLSVL.

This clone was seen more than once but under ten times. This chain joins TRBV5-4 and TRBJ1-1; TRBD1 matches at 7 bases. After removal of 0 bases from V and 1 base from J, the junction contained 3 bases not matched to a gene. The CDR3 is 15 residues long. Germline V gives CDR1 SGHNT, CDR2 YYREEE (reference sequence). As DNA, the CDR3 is TGTGCCAGCAGCTTGGCTAACAGGGGGAACACTGAAGCTTTCTTT. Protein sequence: CASSLANRGNTEAFF.

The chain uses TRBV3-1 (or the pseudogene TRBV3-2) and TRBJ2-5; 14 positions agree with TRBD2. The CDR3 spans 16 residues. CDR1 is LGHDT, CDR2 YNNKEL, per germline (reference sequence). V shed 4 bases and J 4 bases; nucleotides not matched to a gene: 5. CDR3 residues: CASSPTSGGARETQYF. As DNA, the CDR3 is TGTGCCAGCAGCCCGACTAGCGGGGGGGCCCGAGAGACCCAGTACTTC.

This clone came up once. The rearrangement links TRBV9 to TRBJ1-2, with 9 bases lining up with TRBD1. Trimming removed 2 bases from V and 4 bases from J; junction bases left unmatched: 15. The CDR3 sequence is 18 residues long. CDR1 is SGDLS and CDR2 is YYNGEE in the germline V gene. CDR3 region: CASSVSRDRVAPSYGYTF. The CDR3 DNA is TGTGCCAGCAGCGTCTCCCGGGACAGGGTCGCCCCCTCCTATGGCTACACCTTC. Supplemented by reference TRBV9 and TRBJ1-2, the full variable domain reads DSGVTQTPKHLITATGQRVTLRCSPRSGDLSVYWYQQSLDQGLQFLIQYYNGEERAKGNILERFSAQQFPDLHSELNLSSLELGDSALYFCASSVSRDRVAPSYGYTFGSGTRLTVV.

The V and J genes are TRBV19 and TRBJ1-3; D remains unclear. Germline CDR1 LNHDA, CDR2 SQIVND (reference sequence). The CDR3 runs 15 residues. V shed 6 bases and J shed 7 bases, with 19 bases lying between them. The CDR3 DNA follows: TGTGCCAGTAGCGGCGGAGCTTTACCCCGGAACACCATATATTTT. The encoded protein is CASSGGALPRNTIYF.

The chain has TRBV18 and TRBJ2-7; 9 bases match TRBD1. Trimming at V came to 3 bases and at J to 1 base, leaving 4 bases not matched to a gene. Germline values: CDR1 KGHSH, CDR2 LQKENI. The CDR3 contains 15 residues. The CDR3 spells CASSPGTGRSYEQYF. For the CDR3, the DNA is TGTGCCAGCTCACCCGGGACAGGGAGGTCCTACGAGCAGTACTTC.

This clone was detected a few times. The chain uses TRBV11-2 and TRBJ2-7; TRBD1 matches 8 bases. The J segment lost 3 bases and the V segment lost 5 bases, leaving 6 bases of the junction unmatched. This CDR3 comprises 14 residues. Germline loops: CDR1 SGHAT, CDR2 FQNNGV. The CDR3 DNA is TGTGCCAGCAGCCCTGGGACAGGAAACTACGAGCAGTACTTC. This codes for CASSPGTGNYEQYF.

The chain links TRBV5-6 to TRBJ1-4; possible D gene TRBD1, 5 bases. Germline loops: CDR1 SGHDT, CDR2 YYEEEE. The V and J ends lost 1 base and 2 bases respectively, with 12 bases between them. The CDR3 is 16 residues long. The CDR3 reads CASSLQGLGTNEKLFF. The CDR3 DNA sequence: TGTGCCAGCAGCTTGCAGGGCTTGGGCACTAATGAAAAACTGTTTTTT.

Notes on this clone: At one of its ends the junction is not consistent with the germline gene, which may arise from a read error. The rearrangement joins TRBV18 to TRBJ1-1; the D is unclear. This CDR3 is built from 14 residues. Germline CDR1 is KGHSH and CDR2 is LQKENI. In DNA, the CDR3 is TGTGCCAGCTCACCGATTTTGGATTTGACCGGAGGGTTTTTT. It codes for CASSPILDLTGGFF.

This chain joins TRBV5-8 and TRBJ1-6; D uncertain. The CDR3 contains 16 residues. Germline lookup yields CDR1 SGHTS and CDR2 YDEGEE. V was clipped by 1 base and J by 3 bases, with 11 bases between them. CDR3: CASSLSAGYYNSPLHF. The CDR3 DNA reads TGTGCCAGCAGCTTGAGTGCGGGGTACTATAATTCACCCCTCCACTTT.

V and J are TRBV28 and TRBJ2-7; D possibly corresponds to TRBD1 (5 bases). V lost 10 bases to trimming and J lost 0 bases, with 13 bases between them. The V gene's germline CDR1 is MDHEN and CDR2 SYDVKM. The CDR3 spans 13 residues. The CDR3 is CATSKGPSYEQYF. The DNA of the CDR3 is TGTGCCACCTCTAAGGGGCCCTCCTACGAGCAGTACTTC.

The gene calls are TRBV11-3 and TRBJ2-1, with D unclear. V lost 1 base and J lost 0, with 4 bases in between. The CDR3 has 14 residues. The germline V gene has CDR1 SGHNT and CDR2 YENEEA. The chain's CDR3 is CASSLAGSYNEQFF. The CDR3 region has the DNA TGTGCCAGCAGCTTAGCCGGCTCCTACAATGAGCAGTTCTTC.

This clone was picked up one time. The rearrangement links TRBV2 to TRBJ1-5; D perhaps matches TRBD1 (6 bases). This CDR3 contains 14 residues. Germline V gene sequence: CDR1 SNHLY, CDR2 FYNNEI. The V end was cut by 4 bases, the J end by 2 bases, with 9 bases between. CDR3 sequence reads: CASSATGRNQPQHF. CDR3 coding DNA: TGTGCCAGCAGTGCGACAGGACGCAATCAGCCCCAGCATTTT.

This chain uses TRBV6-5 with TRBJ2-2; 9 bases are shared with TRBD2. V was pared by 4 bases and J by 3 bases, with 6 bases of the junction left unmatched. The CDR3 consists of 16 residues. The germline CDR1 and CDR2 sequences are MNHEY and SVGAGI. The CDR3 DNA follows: TGTGCCAGCAGTTTTTATAGCGGGAGCGACACCGGGGAGCTGTTTTTT. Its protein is CASSFYSGSDTGELFF.

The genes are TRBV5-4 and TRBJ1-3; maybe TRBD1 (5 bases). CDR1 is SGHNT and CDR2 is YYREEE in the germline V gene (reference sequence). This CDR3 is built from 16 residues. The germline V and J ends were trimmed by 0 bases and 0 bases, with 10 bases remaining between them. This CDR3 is CASSLDGGSSGNTIYF. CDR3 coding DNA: TGTGCCAGCAGCTTGGACGGGGGGAGCTCTGGAAACACCATATATTTT.

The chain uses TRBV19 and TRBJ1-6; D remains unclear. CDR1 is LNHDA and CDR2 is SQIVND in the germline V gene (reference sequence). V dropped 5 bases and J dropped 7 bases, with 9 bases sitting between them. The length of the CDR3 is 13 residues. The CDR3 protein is CASSEAGNSPLHF. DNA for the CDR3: TGTGCCAGTAGTGAGGCCGGCAATTCACCCCTCCACTTT.

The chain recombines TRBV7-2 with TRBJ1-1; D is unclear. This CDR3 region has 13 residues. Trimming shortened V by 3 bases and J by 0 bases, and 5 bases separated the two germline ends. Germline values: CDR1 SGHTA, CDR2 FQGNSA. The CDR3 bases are TGTGCCAGCAGCTTCCGTATGAACACTGAAGCTTTCTTT. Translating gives CASSFRMNTEAFF.

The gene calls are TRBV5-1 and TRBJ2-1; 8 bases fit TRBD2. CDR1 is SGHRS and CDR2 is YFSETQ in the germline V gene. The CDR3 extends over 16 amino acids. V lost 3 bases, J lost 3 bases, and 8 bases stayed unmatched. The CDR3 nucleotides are TGCGCCAGCAGCTCGGAGGTTAGCGGGGACTACAATGAGCAGTTCTTC. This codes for CASSSEVSGDYNEQFF.

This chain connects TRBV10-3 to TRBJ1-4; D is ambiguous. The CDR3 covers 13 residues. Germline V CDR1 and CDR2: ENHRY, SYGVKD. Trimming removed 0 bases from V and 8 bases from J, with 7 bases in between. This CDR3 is CAISESTWEKLFF. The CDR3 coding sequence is TGTGCCATCAGTGAGTCAACTTGGGAAAAACTGTTTTTT.

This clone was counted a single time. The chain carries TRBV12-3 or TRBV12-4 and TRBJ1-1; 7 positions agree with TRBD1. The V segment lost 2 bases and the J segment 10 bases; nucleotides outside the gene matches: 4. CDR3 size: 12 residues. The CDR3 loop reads CASSLRGRAAFF. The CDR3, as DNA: TGTGCCAGCAGTTTAAGGGGGCGGGCAGCTTTCTTT.

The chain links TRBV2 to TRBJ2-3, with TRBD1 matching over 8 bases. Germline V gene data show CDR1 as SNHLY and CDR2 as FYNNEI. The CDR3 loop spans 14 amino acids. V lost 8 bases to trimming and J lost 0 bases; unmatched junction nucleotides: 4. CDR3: CASRQGSSTDTQYF. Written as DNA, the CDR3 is TGTGCCAGCCGACAGGGGAGTAGCACAGATACGCAGTATTTT.

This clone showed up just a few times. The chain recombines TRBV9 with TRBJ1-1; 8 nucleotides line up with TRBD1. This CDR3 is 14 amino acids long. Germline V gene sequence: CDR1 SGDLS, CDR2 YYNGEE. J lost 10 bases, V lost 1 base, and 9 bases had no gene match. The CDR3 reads CASSVSPGGSSAFF. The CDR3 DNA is TGTGCCAGCAGCGTAAGTCCAGGGGGCTCCTCAGCTTTCTTT.

The CDR3 nucleotides read TGTGCCAGCAGTCCGAGACAGTTTAATGAAAAACTGTTTTTT. Amino acids: CASSPRQFNEKLFF. The rearrangement uses TRBV27 and TRBJ1-4; the D gene is possibly TRBD1 (5 bases). Germline CDR1 reads MNHEY; CDR2 reads SMNVEV (reference sequence). V was cut by 5 bases and J by 4 bases, with 11 bases left in between. There are 14 residues in the CDR3.

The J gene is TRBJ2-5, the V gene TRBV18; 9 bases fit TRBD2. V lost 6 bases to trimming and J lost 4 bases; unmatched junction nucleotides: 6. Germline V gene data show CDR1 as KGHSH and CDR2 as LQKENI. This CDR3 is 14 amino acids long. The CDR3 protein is CASSFSGGGETQYF. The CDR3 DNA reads TGTGCCAGCTCCTTTAGCGGGGGCGGAGAGACCCAGTACTTC.

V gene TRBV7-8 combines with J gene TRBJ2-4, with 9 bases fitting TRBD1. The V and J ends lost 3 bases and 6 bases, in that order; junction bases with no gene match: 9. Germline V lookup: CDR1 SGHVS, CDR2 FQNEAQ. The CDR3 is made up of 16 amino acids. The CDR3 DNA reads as TGTGCCAGCAGCTTCTATACTTCGGGACAGGGAAACATTCAGTACTTC. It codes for CASSFYTSGQGNIQYF.